This is a list of T cell receptor beta chains from one sample in a study of naive and memory T cell subsets. From the UMI-ligation and nested PCR reads, TCRdb called clonotypes with MiXCR, one entry per CDR3 protein. This sample yields over 2,500 distinct CDR3 sequences, of which roughly 5% are seen a single time; approximately 32% belongs to the top ten. Material for sequencing was CD4+ TEMRA cells from blood. These receptors originate from a human donor in good health. Each CDR3 is given with its conserved first and last residue. The D gene is left open where the match is weak. Size values are once, few and many counts, or a class for expanded clones, and some rows have none.

>TRBD2|many|TRBJ2-1|TRBV5-1
CASSSGTSGGIEQFF
TGCGCCAGCAGCTCCGGGACTAGCGGGGGGATTGAGCAGTTCTTC
>TRBD1|few|TRBJ2-1|TRBV12-3/TRBV12-4
CASRRQGATTGLGEQFF
TGTGCCAGCAGGCGACAGGGGGCGACGACCGGGTTGGGTGAGCAGTTCTTC
>NA|many|TRBJ1-2|TRBV6-2/TRBV6-3
CASRSGQGSRYTF
TGTGCCAGCAGATCGGGGCAGGGGTCCCGCTACACCTTC
>TRBD1|NA|TRBJ2-7|TRBV12-3/TRBV12-4
CASRRQGRSYEQYF
TGTGCCAGCAGGCGACAGGGGCGGTCCTACGAGCAGTACTTC
>TRBD1|many|TRBJ1-5|TRBV20-1
CSASRAGGASNQPQHF
TGCAGTGCCAGTCGAGCAGGGGGAGCTAGCAATCAGCCCCAGCATTTT
>NA|many|TRBJ2-5|TRBV6-2/TRBV6-3
CASTPPDYQETQYF
TGTGCCAGCACCCCCCCGGACTATCAAGAGACCCAGTACTTC
>NA|medium-sized|TRBJ1-2|TRBV12-3/TRBV12-4
CASSPRRGYGYTF
TGTGCCAGCAGTCCCCGCCGGGGGTATGGCTACACCTTC
>TRBD1|many|TRBJ2-7|TRBV30
CAWGKDRVYEQYF
TGTGCCTGGGGAAAGGACAGGGTATACGAGCAGTACTTC
>NA|NA|TRBJ2-4|TRBV4-1
CASSQEAGSIKNIQYF
TGCGCCAGCAGCCAAGAAGCCGGGAGTATCAAAAACATTCAGTACTTC
>NA|medium-sized|TRBJ1-3|TRBV28
CASSLPYQYGSGNTIYF
TGTGCCAGCAGTTTACCCTATCAGTACGGCTCTGGAAACACCATATATTTT
>NA|medium-sized|TRBJ2-7|TRBV7-8
CASSLNSRGEQYF
TGTGCCAGCAGCTTAAACTCTAGGGGTGAGCAGTACTTC
>NA|medium-sized|TRBJ2-1|TRBV24-1
CATSDPPGGSRTYNEQFF
TGTGCCACCAGTGACCCCCCCGGGGGTAGCCGAACCTACAATGAGCAGTTCTTC
>NA|medium-sized|TRBJ2-6|TRBV27
CASSLSGGSSGANVLTF
TGTGCCAGCAGTTTATCTGGGGGGAGTTCTGGGGCCAACGTCCTGACTTTC
>TRBD2|few|TRBJ2-5|TRBV27
CASSLRGSGPSGRETQYF
TGTGCCAGCAGTTTAAGGGGTAGCGGTCCCAGCGGGAGGGAGACCCAGTACTTC
>TRBD1|few|TRBJ2-4|TRBV28
CASSPLTGGGNIQYF
TGTGCCAGCAGTCCACTGACAGGGGGAGGGAACATTCAGTACTTC
>NA|medium-sized|TRBJ1-2|TRBV18
CASSPTVNYGYTF
TGTGCCAGCTCACCAACGGTCAACTATGGCTACACCTTC
>NA|many|TRBJ1-4|TRBV6-5
CASGVSSGNPREKLFF
TGTGCCAGCGGGGTATCGTCGGGGAACCCGCGTGAAAAACTGTTTTTT
>NA|NA|TRBJ1-1|TRBV7-9
CASSYIAQNTEAFF
TGTGCCAGCAGTTATATCGCACAGAACACTGAAGCTTTCTTT
>TRBD1|many|TRBJ1-5|TRBV28
CASSSGQAGNQPQHF
TGTGCCAGCAGTTCGGGACAGGCGGGGAATCAGCCCCAGCATTTT
>NA|many|TRBJ1-5|TRBV6-2/TRBV6-3
CASHAGNQPQHF
TGTGCCAGCCATGCAGGTAATCAGCCCCAGCATTTT
>TRBD2|medium-sized|TRBJ2-2|TRBV30
CAWKAGEDTGELFF
TGTGCCTGGAAAGCGGGAGAGGACACCGGGGAGCTGTTTTTT
>TRBD2|NA|TRBJ2-1|TRBV20-1
CSARGGSGSTSYNEQFF
TGCAGTGCTAGGGGGGGTAGCGGGAGTACATCCTACAATGAGCAGTTCTTC
>NA|medium-sized|TRBJ2-5|TRBV28
CASSFQGWGETQYF
TGTGCCAGCAGTTTTCAGGGGTGGGGGGAGACCCAGTACTTC
>NA|many|TRBJ2-5|TRBV28
CASSYGIQETQYF
TGTGCCAGCAGTTACGGGATCCAAGAGACCCAGTACTTC
>NA|medium-sized|TRBJ1-5|TRBV7-2
CASSLGLNSNQPQHF
TGTGCCAGCAGCTTGGGACTGAATAGCAATCAGCCCCAGCATTTT
>TRBD1|medium-sized|TRBJ1-5|TRBV11-3
CASNTPPSGTGWGSNQPQHF
TGTGCCAGCAACACCCCTCCCTCCGGGACAGGGTGGGGTAGCAATCAGCCCCAGCATTTT
>NA|many|TRBJ1-2|TRBV12-5
CASGPEGVSIYGYTF
TGTGCTAGTGGTCCCGAGGGGGTCAGTATCTATGGCTACACCTTC
>NA|large|TRBJ2-4|TRBV20-1
CSARKGDSWDIQYF
TGCAGTGCTAGGAAAGGGGATTCGTGGGACATTCAGTACTTC
>NA|NA|TRBJ1-5|TRBV19
CASSKVRVLWAQPQHF
TGTGCCAGTAGTAAAGTTAGGGTGCTCTGGGCTCAGCCCCAGCATTTT
>NA|many|TRBJ1-2|TRBV2
CASSNRNSYGYTF
TGTGCCAGCAGTAACAGGAATTCCTATGGCTACACCTTC
>NA|medium-sized|TRBJ2-3|TRBV20-1
CSARNGNSGTDTQYF
TGCAGTGCTAGAAACGGAAATAGCGGCACAGATACGCAGTATTTT
>NA|few|TRBJ1-1|TRBV28
CASKTEGGGANTEAFF
TGTGCCAGCAAAACGGAGGGCGGCGGGGCGAACACTGAAGCTTTCTTT
>TRBD1|medium-sized|TRBJ2-2|TRBV15
CATSRGRTGGFRELFF
TGTGCCACCAGCAGAGGTCGGACAGGAGGTTTCCGGGAGCTGTTTTTT
>NA|many|TRBJ2-6|TRBV9
CASSSSPGRSDSGANVLTF
TGTGCCAGCAGCTCAAGTCCGGGACGTTCCGACTCTGGGGCCAACGTCCTGACTTTC
>NA|many|TRBJ1-4|TRBV27
CASSRTGGGEKLFF
TGTGCCAGCAGTAGAACGGGGGGCGGTGAAAAACTGTTTTTT
>NA|medium-sized|TRBJ1-2|TRBV28
CASSLQGIGYGYTF
TGTGCCAGCAGTTTACAGGGAATCGGCTATGGCTACACCTTC
>TRBD1|medium-sized|TRBJ1-1|TRBV20-1
CSAGPRGRAEAFF
TGCAGTGCTGGACCCAGGGGGCGGGCTGAAGCTTTCTTT